The 15 T cell receptor beta chains listed next were all sequenced from one sample in a study of beta chain features in type 1 diabetes (dated 2018 in TCRdb). General findings and caveats noted by the study authors: Type 1 diabetes patients showed a moderate but significant shortening of TCRB CDR3 length in all four CD4+ subsets.

The library relied on the immunoSEQ multiplex PCR assay. The High Capacity cDNA Reverse Transcription Kit was used to reverse transcribe all of the isolated RNA, meaning that expressed TCRB transcripts were what got sequenced. Drawn from immuneACCESS, this table holds only the in-frame rearrangements with V and J called that TCRdb kept. Clones are partly lost; checked studies trace under half to an unresolved V gene and leave the rest unexplained. The sample table contains more than 300,000 clones; only one count was recorded for over 9% of them. The ten largest clones take up around 0.66% of the sample. Which antigens these TCRs recognize remains unknown. The material sequenced was central memory CD4+ T cells from blood. Receptor source: a man younger than 40 with type 1 diabetes.

The rearrangement links TRBV28 to TRBJ2-2; 8 nucleotides agree with TRBD2. Germline CDR1 is MDHEN and CDR2 is SYDVKM. The CDR3 spans 16 residues. J lost 1 base, V lost 6 bases, and 7 bases had no gene match. The CDR3 reads CASSQPGLVNTGELFF. CDR3 in DNA: TGTGCCAGCAGCCAACCGGGACTAGTGAACACCGGGGAGCTGTTTTTT.

This chain joins TRBV6-5 and TRBJ1-2; possibly TRBD1 for D (6 bases). The CDR3 extends over 14 amino acids. The V and J ends lost 6 bases and 4 bases respectively, with 15 bases between them. Germline V gives CDR1 MNHEY, CDR2 SVGAGI. In DNA form, the CDR3 reads TGTGCCAGCAGCTCCACAGGGTTCGGCTATGGCTACACCTTC. Amino acid sequence: CASSSTGFGYGYTF.

A few counts support this clone. CDR3 nucleotide sequence: TGTGCCAGCAGCCACCGTACCACCCTCCACAGTGAGCAGTACTTC. It translates to CASSHRTTLHSEQYF. The chain combines TRBV14 with TRBJ2-7; D is unclear. Germline values: CDR1 SGHDN, CDR2 FVKESK. Trimming left V 3 bases short and J 7 bases short, with 19 bases between. This CDR3 has 15 amino acids.

This clone turned up a few times. This rearrangement joins TRBV10-3 to TRBJ1-4, with D tentatively TRBD1 (5 bases). The CDR3 sequence is 16 residues long. Trimming stripped 2 bases from V and 0 bases from J, with 10 bases between. Germline-derived CDR1 and CDR2 are ENHRY and SYGVKD. DNA of the CDR3: TGTGCCATCAGTGAGGGTAGACAGTCAACTAATGAAAAACTGTTTTTT. Protein product: CAISEGRQSTNEKLFF.

The sample holds many counts of this clone. The chain has TRBV5-1 and TRBJ2-7; D perhaps matches TRBD1 (5 bases). Germline CDR1 and CDR2: SGHRS and YFSETQ. This CDR3 is built from 15 residues. V was trimmed by 2 bases and J by 1 base, leaving 13 bases between them. CDR3 DNA: TGCGCCAGCAGCTTCGCACTGCCAGGGTCCTACGAGCAGTACTTC. It codes for CASSFALPGSYEQYF.

The genes are TRBV15 and TRBJ2-1, with D tentatively TRBD2 (6 bases). Germline loops: CDR1 LNHNV, CDR2 YYDKDF (reference sequence). The CDR3 is 13 residues long. Trimming removed 3 bases at V and 10 bases at J, with 13 bases between. CDR3 DNA: TGTGCCACCAGCAGCGGGACTTCCCGCGAGCAGTTCTTC. Translation: CATSSGTSREQFF.

Turning to this clone: This sample also contains other DNA sequences that code for the same CDR3. The gene calls are TRBV20-1 and TRBJ2-7; perhaps TRBD1 as D (5 bases). Germline values: CDR1 DFQATT, CDR2 SNEGSKA (reference sequence). V lost 2 bases, J lost 3 bases, and 5 bases lay in between. The CDR3 sequence is 11 residues long. Here the CDR3 DNA reads TGCAGTGCTAGACAGGGCTACGAGCAGTACTTC. Translated, it gives CSARQGYEQYF.

This clone was recorded a few times. This chain links TRBV4-2 with TRBJ2-3; 7 bases are shared with TRBD1. The junction had 7 bases not matched to a gene; V was cut back by 5 bases and J by 2 bases. This CDR3 has 15 amino acids. CDR1 and CDR2 from the germline V gene are LGHNA and YNFKEQ. Here the CDR3 reads CASSGGDRDTDTQYF. The CDR3 region has the DNA TGTGCCAGCAGCGGGGGTGACAGGGACACAGATACGCAGTATTTT.

This clone appeared a few times. The J gene is TRBJ2-6, the V gene TRBV19; 10 bases agree with TRBD2. The CDR3 extends over 16 amino acids. The V gene's germline CDR1 is LNHDA and CDR2 SQIVND (reference sequence). The V and J ends lost 6 bases and 0 bases, in that order; junction bases with no gene match: 2. Written as DNA, the CDR3 is TGTGCCAGTAGGAGCGGGAGGGGCTCTGGGGCCAACGTCCTGACTTTC. Its protein product is CASRSGRGSGANVLTF.

This rearrangement joins TRBV29-1 to TRBJ2-2; TRBD2 matches 13 bases. The germline gives CDR1 SQVTM, CDR2 ANQGSEA. J was trimmed by 4 bases and V by 5 bases; bases with no gene match: 4. The CDR3 is made up of 15 amino acids. The CDR3 nucleotides read TGCAGCGTTACTGGACTAGCGGGAGCCACCGGGGAGCTGTTTTTT. Encoded protein: CSVTGLAGATGELFF.

This clone showed up just a few times. V is TRBV4-2 and J is TRBJ1-3; no reliable D call. CDR3 length equals 14 residues. V lost 3 bases, J lost 0 bases, and 6 bases lay in between. Germline V gene lookup returns CDR1 LGHNA and CDR2 YNFKEQ. The CDR3 region is CASSHPSSGNTIYF. CDR3 DNA: TGTGCCAGCAGCCATCCAAGCTCTGGAAACACCATATATTTT.

The sample holds a few counts of this clone. V and J are TRBV11-3 and TRBJ2-6, with D uncertain. CDR3 length: 19 residues. Germline CDR1 and CDR2: SGHNT and YENEEA. V gave up 0 bases and J gave up 0 bases, with 15 bases separating them. The CDR3 is CASSLDQSGSSSGANVLTF. For the CDR3, the DNA is TGTGCCAGCAGCTTAGATCAATCCGGTTCCAGCTCTGGGGCCAACGTCCTGACTTTC.

This clone was seen more than once but under ten times. The chain joins TRBV28 to TRBJ2-7, with TRBD2 matching over 10 bases. Per the germline V gene, CDR1 is MDHEN and CDR2 is SYDVKM. The CDR3 consists of 16 residues. The V gene end was trimmed by 5 bases and the J gene end by 1 base; junction bases not matched to a gene: 8. In DNA, the CDR3 is TGTGCCAGCAGTCTATTAGCGGGAGGCTCTTCCTACGAGCAGTACTTC. Translating gives CASSLLAGGSSYEQYF.

The table lists this clone with a few counts. The chain carries TRBV4-3 and TRBJ1-3; perhaps TRBD1 as D (6 bases). The J call may be incorrect, as the DNA end agrees better with TRBJ2-2. The length of the CDR3 is 16 residues. CDR1 is LGHNA, CDR2 YSLEER, per germline. CDR3 coding DNA: TGCGCCAGCAGCCAGGGGACACTCCAGGGGACCGGGGAGCTGTTTTTT. Its protein is CASSQGTLQGTGELFF.

The DNA for the CDR3 is TGTGCCAGCAGCCGAGGAGGGGGCGGAAGATGGAACACTGAAGCTTTCTTT. Its translation is CASSRGGGGRWNTEAFF. The chain joins TRBV25-1 to TRBJ1-1; 7 positions agree with TRBD1. Germline loops: CDR1 MGHDK, CDR2 SYGVNS. The ends lost 6 bases at V and 1 base at J; junction bases unmatched: 14. The CDR3 totals 17 residues.